The source of this T cell receptor beta chain is a study of cytomegalovirus exposure and HLA in healthy donors. Primers included in the PCR were 60 Vbeta and 13 Jbeta primers. Assay: immunoSEQ multiplex PCR; the TCRdb copy retains only in-frame clones and omits some. This table holds approximately 150,000 clones, approximately 80% found once. General study results and limits: In a later analysis, DRB1 alleles had the most associated TCRs; HLA-C alleles the fewest.

As for this clone: What it recognizes is unknown.

There are 12 residues in the CDR3. V was trimmed by 1 base and J by 11 bases, leaving 9 bases between them. Germline V CDR1 and CDR2: LNHNV, YYDKDF (reference sequence). The sequence was obtained from a male donor in good health and CMV-seronegative. Sample: PBMCs. V is TRBV15 and J is TRBJ1-5; maybe TRBD1 (5 bases). CDR3 sequence (DNA): TGTGCCACCAGCAGAGTCGGGGGATCCCAGCATTTT. This translates into CATSRVGGSQHF.